This entry describes one T cell receptor beta chain. V gave up 7 bases and J gave up 0 bases, with 16 bases separating them. The CDR3 covers 16 residues. Germline V gives CDR1 MNHEY, CDR2 SMNVEV (reference sequence). This entry is derived from a study of blood T cell repertoires in COVID-19. About the study: PBMCs, B-cell-depleted T cells, or T cells were the source of the cDNA or gDNA that made up the material.

Generated by immunoSEQ multiplex PCR, the TCRdb table keeps only in-frame clones and is missing some. Found here are 200,000 to 250,000 clones, roughly four fifths of them singletons; the top ten hold approximately 5%. Seattle participants joined during active infection and were tracked over time. What was sequenced was peripheral blood. The rearrangement links TRBV27 to TRBJ1-5, with D perhaps matching TRBD1 (5 bases). The receptor's source is a woman aged 70 to 79 with COVID-19, enrolled during active disease. The CDR3 region has the DNA TGTGCCAGCAAAAGGTTTTCACAGGTTAGCAATCAGCCCCAGCATTTT. Its protein is CASKRFSQVSNQPQHF.